These T cell receptor beta chains were read from a single sample in a study of T and B cells in COVID-19 patients. TCRdb fed the multiplex PCR reads into MiXCR, producing one record per CDR3 protein. The data contain 10,000 to 15,000 distinct CDR3 sequences, roughly 30% of them seen just once; the ten biggest clones take up less than 35%. The sequenced sample consisted of blood. All receptors derive from a human donor who had recovered from COVID-19. Each CDR3 is given with its conserved first and last residue. A D gene is named only where the DNA matches it firmly. Some rows have no size entry. The others give once, few or many, or a class for an expanded clone.

V: TRBV6-5; D: TRBD2; size: many; J: TRBJ2-1; CDR3: CASRLTSGDNEQFF; DNA: TGTGCCAGCAGGCTGACTAGCGGGGACAATGAGCAGTTCTTC
V: TRBV15; D: TRBD1; size: medium-sized; J: TRBJ1-4; CDR3: CATSLGQGAYEKLFF; DNA: TGTGCCACCAGTCTTGGACAGGGGGCATACGAAAAACTGTTTTTT
V: TRBV6-2/TRBV6-3; D: NA; size: NA; J: TRBJ2-1; CDR3: CASSYDGQDSEQFF; DNA: TGTGCCAGCAGTTACGATGGCCAAGACAGTGAGCAGTTCTTC
V: TRBV6-1; D: NA; size: NA; J: TRBJ2-2; CDR3: CASSAAWTETGELFF; DNA: TGTGCCAGCAGTGCGGCCTGGACGGAGACCGGGGAGCTGTTTTTT
V: TRBV12-3/TRBV12-4; D: NA; size: medium-sized; J: TRBJ2-5; CDR3: CASSLTQGWETQYF; DNA: TGTGCCAGCAGTTTAACCCAGGGATGGGAGACCCAGTACTTC
V: TRBV11-1; D: NA; size: NA; J: TRBJ1-2; CDR3: CAISSSGVNYGYTF; DNA: TGTGCCATCAGCTCATCAGGGGTCAACTATGGCTACACCTTC
V: TRBV7-3; D: NA; size: few; J: TRBJ2-3; CDR3: CASSSTGTLAANTQYF; DNA: TGTGCCAGCAGCTCAACCGGGACTCTTGCTGCGAATACGCAGTATTTT
V: TRBV7-9; D: NA; size: NA; J: TRBJ2-2; CDR3: CALADTNTGELFF; DNA: TGTGCTCTCGCGGACACGAACACCGGGGAGCTGTTTTTT
V: TRBV24-1; D: NA; size: NA; J: TRBJ1-2; CDR3: CATSDTVYGYTF; DNA: TGTGCCACCAGTGATACAGTCTATGGCTACACCTTC
V: TRBV4-3; D: NA; size: NA; J: TRBJ2-7; CDR3: CASSQALLAQVYEQYF; DNA: TGCGCCAGCAGCCAAGCCCTACTCGCACAGGTATACGAGCAGTACTTC